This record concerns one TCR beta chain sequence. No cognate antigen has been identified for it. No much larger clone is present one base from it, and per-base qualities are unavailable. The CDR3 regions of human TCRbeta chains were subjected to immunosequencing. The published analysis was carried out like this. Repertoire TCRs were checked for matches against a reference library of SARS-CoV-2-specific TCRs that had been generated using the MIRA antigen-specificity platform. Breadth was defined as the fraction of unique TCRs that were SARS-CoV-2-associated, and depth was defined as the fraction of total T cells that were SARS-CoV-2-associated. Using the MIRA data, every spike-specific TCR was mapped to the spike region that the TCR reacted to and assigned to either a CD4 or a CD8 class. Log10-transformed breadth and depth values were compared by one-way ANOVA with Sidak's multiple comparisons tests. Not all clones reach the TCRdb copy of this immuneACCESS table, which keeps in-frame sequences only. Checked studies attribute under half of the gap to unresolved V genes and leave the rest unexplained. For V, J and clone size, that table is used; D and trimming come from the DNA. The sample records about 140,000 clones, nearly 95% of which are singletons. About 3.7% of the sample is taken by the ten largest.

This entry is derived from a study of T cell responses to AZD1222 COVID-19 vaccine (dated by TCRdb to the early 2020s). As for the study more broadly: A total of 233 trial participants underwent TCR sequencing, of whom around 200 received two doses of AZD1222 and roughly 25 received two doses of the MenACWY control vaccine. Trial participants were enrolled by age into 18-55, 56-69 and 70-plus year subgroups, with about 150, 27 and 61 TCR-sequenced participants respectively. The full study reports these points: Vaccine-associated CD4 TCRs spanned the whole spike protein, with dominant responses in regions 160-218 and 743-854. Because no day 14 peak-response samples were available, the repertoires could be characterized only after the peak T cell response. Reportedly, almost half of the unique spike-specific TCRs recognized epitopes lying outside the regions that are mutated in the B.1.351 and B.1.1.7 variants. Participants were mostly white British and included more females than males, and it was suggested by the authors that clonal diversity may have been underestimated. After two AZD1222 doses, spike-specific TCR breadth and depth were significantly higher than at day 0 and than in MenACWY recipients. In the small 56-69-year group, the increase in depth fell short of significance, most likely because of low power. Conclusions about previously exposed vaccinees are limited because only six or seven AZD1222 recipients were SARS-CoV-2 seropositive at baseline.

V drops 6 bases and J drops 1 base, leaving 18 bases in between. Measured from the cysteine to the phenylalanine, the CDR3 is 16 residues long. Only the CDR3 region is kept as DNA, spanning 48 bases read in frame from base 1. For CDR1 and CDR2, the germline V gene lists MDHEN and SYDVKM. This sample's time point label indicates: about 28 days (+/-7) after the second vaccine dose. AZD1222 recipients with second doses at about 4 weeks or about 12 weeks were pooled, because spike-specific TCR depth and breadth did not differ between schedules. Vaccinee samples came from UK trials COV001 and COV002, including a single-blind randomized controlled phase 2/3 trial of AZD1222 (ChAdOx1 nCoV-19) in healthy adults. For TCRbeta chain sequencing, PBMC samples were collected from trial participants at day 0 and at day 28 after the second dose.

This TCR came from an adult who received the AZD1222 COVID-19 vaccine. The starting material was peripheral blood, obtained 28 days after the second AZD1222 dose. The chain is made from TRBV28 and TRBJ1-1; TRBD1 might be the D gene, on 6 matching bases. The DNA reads TGTGCCAGCAGCCGAGATACAGGGAGAAGGAACACTGAAGCTTTCTTT. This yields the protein CASSRDTGRRNTEAFF.